This T cell receptor beta chain emerged from a study of T cell responses to AZD1222 COVID-19 vaccine. This CDR3 region has 14 residues. Per the germline V gene, CDR1 is MNHEY and CDR2 is SVGAGI. V lost 0 bases to trimming and J lost 8 bases; unmatched junction nucleotides: 3. The assay was immunoSEQ multiplex PCR, and TCRdb's table has in-frame clones only and misses some. Of tens of thousands of clones listed, roughly 90% are singletons. This specimen consisted of peripheral blood, obtained on day 0 of AZD1222 vaccination. This chain connects TRBV6-5 to TRBJ1-1; 10 nucleotides match TRBD1. This clonotype was sampled from an adult in good health. DNA for the CDR3: TGTGCCAGCAGTTACTCGAGGGACAGGGGAGAAGCTTTCTTT. As protein: CASSYSRDRGEAFF.